This TCR beta chain emerged from a study of blood T cell repertoires in COVID-19. Study at large: Spain, Italy and the United States supplied samples that represented acute and convalescent COVID-19. PBMCs, B-cell-depleted T cells, or T cells were the source of the cDNA or gDNA that made up the material.

How the authors handled the data: Amplification from reference gene primers served as the basis for estimated nucleated cell counts. Assay: immunoSEQ multiplex PCR; the TCRdb copy retains only in-frame clones and omits some. V, J and clone size are those of that table, while D and trimming were read from the DNA. The table includes around 24,000 clones, 90% detected once. Germline CDR1 reads SGDLS; CDR2 reads YYNGEE. The CDR3 spans 17 residues. The V gene end was trimmed by 3 bases and the J gene end by 3 bases; junction bases not matched to a gene: 7. This receptor was taken from a man between 65 and 85 years old with acute or convalescent COVID-19. The J gene is TRBJ2-1, the V gene TRBV9; TRBD2 matches at 12 bases. Sequences were obtained from peripheral blood. CDR3 sequence: CASSGRLAGDFYNEQFF. CDR3 coding DNA: TGTGCCAGCAGCGGCAGACTAGCGGGAGACTTCTACAATGAGCAGTTCTTC.